These 7 T cell receptor beta chains share one sample of origin, sequenced in a study of blood T cells in healthy people across ages. The authors ran a second PCR of about 6 to 12 cycles using a sample-barcoded 5' primer and a J-beta primer mix. MiXCR, applied by TCRdb to the 5' RACE reads, yields one record per CDR3 protein. This table holds about 720,000 distinct CDR3 sequences, about a fifth found once. The material sequenced was blood. The receptors stem from a man in his 70s in good health.

This clonotype was counted a few times. The chain links TRBV9 to TRBJ1-1; TRBD1 agrees at 7 bases. After removal of 0 bases from V and 0 bases from J, the junction contained 8 bases not matched to a gene. Germline lookup yields CDR1 SGDLS and CDR2 YYNGEE. The CDR3 contains 17 residues. The CDR3 DNA follows: TGTGCCAGCAGCGTAGGGGGGCAGGGGGTAATGAACACTGAAGCTTTCTTT. It is translated as CASSVGGQGVMNTEAFF.

This clonotype was found a few times. J is TRBJ2-3 and V is TRBV9; either TRBD1 or TRBD2 may supply D (5 bases each). The CDR3 is made up of 13 amino acids. Germline lookup yields CDR1 SGDLS and CDR2 YYNGEE. The V gene lost 3 bases and the J gene lost 5 bases, with 10 bases spanning the gap. CDR3 DNA sequence: TGTGCCAGCAGCGGACAGAGGGTAGATACGCAGTATTTT. Encoded protein: CASSGQRVDTQYF.

The J gene is TRBJ2-2, the V gene TRBV5-1; D may be TRBD1 (6 bases). V lost 2 bases, J lost 4 bases, and 15 bases lay in between. There are 16 residues in the CDR3. Per the germline V gene, CDR1 is SGHRS and CDR2 is YFSETQ. The CDR3 region has the DNA TGCGCCAGCAGCTTCCGGGACACCGCGAGCACCGGGGAGCTGTTTTTT. Translating gives CASSFRDTASTGELFF.

V usage is TRBV7-2 and J usage is TRBJ2-1, with 8 bases identical to TRBD1. The CDR3 length is 15 residues. With 5 bases clipped from V and 9 bases from J, the junction kept 12 bases outside the gene matches. Per germline, CDR1 SGHTA and CDR2 FQGNSA. This CDR3 is CASSTGQGGGGEQFF. CDR3 DNA sequence: TGTGCCAGCAGCACCGGACAGGGTGGAGGCGGTGAGCAGTTCTTC.

The genes are TRBV20-1 and TRBJ1-2; TRBD1 aligns across 10 bases. The CDR3 has 14 amino acids. The V gene's germline CDR1 is DFQATT and CDR2 SNEGSKA (reference sequence). Germline trimming cut 3 bases from V and 8 bases from J; bases unmatched to any gene: 9. The CDR3 reads CSASPGQGMGGYTF. In DNA form, the CDR3 reads TGCAGTGCTAGCCCGGGACAGGGGATGGGCGGCTACACCTTC.

The genes are TRBV3-1 and TRBJ1-4; a possible D gene is TRBD1 (5 bases). In germline, CDR1 is LGHDT, CDR2 YNNKEL (reference sequence). This CDR3 is built from 14 residues. V was clipped by 4 bases and J by 10 bases, with 16 bases between them. The CDR3 DNA sequence: TGTGCCAGCAGCCGTCGGGGCTTGACGGGAAAACTGTTTTTT. This sequence encodes CASSRRGLTGKLFF.

This clonotype has more than one count but fewer than ten. The gene calls are TRBV2 and TRBJ2-6; 11 bases fit TRBD1. Trimming at V came to 8 bases and at J to 3 bases, leaving 6 bases not matched to a gene. The CDR3 is made up of 16 amino acids. Germline assignment: CDR1 SNHLY and CDR2 FYNNEI. The DNA for the CDR3 is TGTGCCAGCCCCGGGACAGGGGGTAATGGGGCCAACGTCCTGACTTTC. The encoded protein is CASPGTGGNGANVLTF.